The 19 T cell receptor beta chains given below trace back to one sample, sequenced in a study of cytomegalovirus exposure and HLA in healthy donors. Both 60 Vbeta primers and 13 Jbeta primers went into the PCR. The method was immunoSEQ multiplex PCR; TCRdb's version includes in-frame clones alone and lacks a portion of them. Of 150,000 to 200,000 clones listed, about 80% are singletons. Sequenced: PBMCs. These receptors came from a woman aged 18-35 years in good health and CMV-seropositive.

The gene calls are TRBV7-2 and TRBJ2-3, with 8 nucleotides matching TRBD1. The CDR3 length is 15 residues. Trimming at V came to 2 bases and at J to 4 bases, leaving 5 bases not matched to a gene. The germline V gene encodes CDR1 SGHTA and CDR2 FQGNSA. CDR3 nucleotides: TGTGCCAGCAGCTTATCAGGACAGGGTTCAGATACGCAGTATTTT. Its translation is CASSLSGQGSDTQYF.

This chain connects TRBV7-3 to TRBJ1-1; D gene uncertain. Trimming shortened V by 5 bases and J by 5 bases, and 12 bases separated the two germline ends. Germline V gene sequence: CDR1 SGHTA, CDR2 FQGTGA. This CDR3 contains 13 residues. CDR3 amino acids: CASSPPGRTEAFF. The DNA for the CDR3 is TGTGCCAGCAGCCCACCGGGTAGGACTGAAGCTTTCTTT. The variable domain in full, with the rest retrieved from reference TRBV7-3 and TRBJ1-1, is GAGVSQTPSNKVTEKGKYVELRCDPISGHTALYWYRQSLGQGPEFLIYFQGTGAADDSGLPNDRFFAVRPEGSVSTLKIQRTERGDSAVYLCASSPPGRTEAFFGQGTRLTVV.

For the CDR3, the DNA is TGTGCCAGCAGACCCCAGACAGGGGGTGCAGATACGCAGTATTTT. It translates to CASRPQTGGADTQYF. The gene calls are TRBV2 and TRBJ2-3; 9 bases align to TRBD1. This CDR3 has 15 amino acids. J gave up 4 bases and V 6 bases, and 8 bases lay outside the gene matches. Germline values: CDR1 SNHLY, CDR2 FYNNEI.

The V gene is TRBV7-8, the J gene TRBJ2-3; 7 nucleotides agree with TRBD1. In germline, CDR1 is SGHVS, CDR2 FQNEAQ. Unmatched junction bases numbered 10, after V lost 5 bases and J lost 5 bases. This CDR3 has 15 amino acids. Here the CDR3 DNA reads TGTGCCAGCAGCCAACGGACAGGAATGGGAGATACGCAGTATTTT. Encoded protein: CASSQRTGMGDTQYF. The full variable domain, completed using reference TRBV7-8 and TRBJ2-3, is GAGVSQSPRYKVAKRGQDVALRCDPISGHVSLFWYQQALGQGPEFLTYFQNEAQLDKSGLPSDRFFAERPEGSVSTLKIQRTQQEDSAVYLCASSQRTGMGDTQYFGPGTRLTVL.

J is TRBJ1-6 and V is TRBV7-9; D might be TRBD1 (5 bases). The germline V gene encodes CDR1 SEHNR and CDR2 FQNEAQ (reference sequence). Trimming took 5 bases from V and 8 from J, leaving 13 bases between them. The CDR3 consists of 14 residues. CDR3 residues: CASSPAQGDSPLHF. DNA for the CDR3: TGTGCCAGCAGCCCGGCGCAAGGGGATTCACCCCTCCACTTT.

The J gene is TRBJ2-2, the V gene TRBV19, with a possible D match to TRBD1 (6 bases). The CDR3 runs 16 residues. CDR1 and CDR2 from the germline V gene are LNHDA and SQIVND (reference sequence). The germline V and J ends were trimmed by 6 bases and 5 bases, with 19 bases remaining between them. The CDR3 DNA sequence: TGTGCCAGTAGAGACGGAGAAAAGGGGGAGACCGGGGAGCTGTTTTTT. Encoded protein: CASRDGEKGETGELFF.

V is TRBV6-1 and J is TRBJ2-7; the D is unclear. The CDR3 totals 13 residues. The germline gives CDR1 MNHNS, CDR2 SASEGT. Trimming shortened V by 7 bases and J by 0 bases, and 10 bases separated the two germline ends. The CDR3 DNA sequence: TGTGCCAGCACCACCGTCGGCTCCTACGAGCAGTACTTC. This sequence encodes CASTTVGSYEQYF.

In regard to this clone: Germline and junction disagree at one end, which may indicate a read error. This rearrangement joins TRBV6-6 to TRBJ1-1; D might be TRBD1 (5 bases). The CDR3 extends over 14 amino acids. The germline CDR1 and CDR2 sequences are MNHNY and SVGAGI (reference sequence). CDR3 coding DNA: TGTACCAGCAGTTATATTACAGGGAACACTGAAGCTTTCTTT. Protein: CTSSYITGNTEAFF.

This chain connects TRBV6-1 to TRBJ2-6; a weak D match, TRBD2 (5 bases). The CDR3 runs 15 residues. Germline V gene sequence: CDR1 MNHNS, CDR2 SASEGT. V was clipped by 2 bases and J by 2 bases, with 7 bases between them. CDR3 DNA sequence: TGTGCCAGCAGTGAAACGGGGACTGGGGCCAACGTCCTGACTTTC. It specifies CASSETGTGANVLTF.

J is TRBJ2-3 and V is TRBV9; maybe TRBD2 (7 bases). CDR3 length: 14 residues. The V and J ends lost 7 bases and 0 bases respectively, with 12 bases between them. Germline values: CDR1 SGDLS, CDR2 YYNGEE. CDR3 amino acids: CASQRGASTDTQYF. The CDR3 DNA follows: TGTGCCAGCCAACGGGGGGCTAGCACAGATACGCAGTATTTT.

The chain joins TRBV5-5 to TRBJ1-1; no clear D gene. Germline V gene sequence: CDR1 SGHKS, CDR2 YYEKEE (reference sequence). The ends were cut back, 1 base at V and 1 base at J, with 11 bases in the middle. The CDR3 is made up of 15 amino acids. The CDR3 here is CASSLLNQANTEAFF. DNA for the CDR3: TGTGCCAGCAGCTTGTTGAATCAGGCGAACACTGAAGCTTTCTTT.

V usage is TRBV4-2 and J usage is TRBJ2-2, with 8 bases fitting TRBD2. The CDR3 extends over 17 amino acids. Germline-derived CDR1 and CDR2 are LGHNA and YNFKEQ. The ends lost 5 bases at V and 4 bases at J; junction bases unmatched: 12. CDR3 nucleotides: TGTGCCAGCAGCATCTTCGGGGGGGCTATCGGCACCGGGGAGCTGTTTTTT. Its translation is CASSIFGGAIGTGELFF.

J is TRBJ1-1 and V is TRBV20-1; D gene ambiguous. The V end was cut by 6 bases, the J end by 4 bases, with 9 bases between. The germline V gene encodes CDR1 DFQATT and CDR2 SNEGSKA (reference sequence). The CDR3 is 11 residues long. Here the CDR3 reads CSAQVGTEAFF. CDR3 DNA sequence: TGCAGTGCCCAGGTCGGCACTGAAGCTTTCTTT.

The gene calls are TRBV7-2 and TRBJ2-5; D remains ambiguous. V lost 1 base, J lost 5 bases, and 11 bases lay in between. This CDR3 is 14 amino acids long. Germline V gene data show CDR1 as SGHTA and CDR2 as FQGNSA. The DNA of the CDR3 is TGTGCCAGCAGCTTAGGGAACGCTAGGGAGACCCAGTACTTC. This sequence encodes CASSLGNARETQYF.

The chain has TRBV7-6 and TRBJ1-2, with TRBD1 as a possible D gene (5 bases). The V and J ends lost 3 bases and 8 bases respectively, with 16 bases between them. The CDR3 runs 14 residues. Germline assignment: CDR1 SGHVS and CDR2 FNYEAQ. CDR3 nucleotide sequence: TGTGCCAGCAGCTTCCAACCTACAGGTGGAGGCTACACCTTC. Its translation: CASSFQPTGGGYTF.

This chain uses TRBV2 with TRBJ1-2, with a tentative D call TRBD1 (5 bases). The CDR3 runs 18 residues. Germline lookup yields CDR1 SNHLY and CDR2 FYNNEI. Trimming left V 3 bases short and J 1 base short, with 21 bases between. Here the CDR3 DNA reads TGTGCCAGCAGTGACCCCCGTGGGCAGGGTGACAGTAACTATGGCTACACCTTC. It codes for CASSDPRGQGDSNYGYTF. Filled out from reference TRBV2 and TRBJ1-2, the complete variable domain reads EPEVTQTPSHQVTQMGQEVILRCVPISNHLYFYWYRQILGQKVEFLVSFYNNEISEKSEIFDDQFSVERPDGSNFTLKIRSTKLEDSAMYFCASSDPRGQGDSNYGYTFGSGTRLTVV.

The chain couples TRBV7-9 to TRBJ1-2, with D tentatively TRBD1 (6 bases). V dropped 8 bases and J dropped 2 bases, with 18 bases sitting between them. The CDR3 is 15 residues long. Germline V lookup: CDR1 SEHNR, CDR2 FQNEAQ (reference sequence). The CDR3 sequence is CASSLEGDGNYGYTF. CDR3 DNA: TGTGCCAGCTCACTTGAGGGGGACGGGAACTATGGCTACACCTTC.

Worth noting for this clone: Compared with germline, one end of the junction differs, possibly owing to a read error. In nucleotides, the CDR3 is TGCGCCAGTAGCTTGAATTCGGGATTGGGGAATTCACCCCTCCACTTT. Translated: CASSLNSGLGNSPLHF. The chain employs TRBV5-1 and TRBJ1-6, with D unclear. Germline V gives CDR1 SGHRS, CDR2 YFSETQ. The CDR3 contains 16 residues. Full variable domain (remainder filled in from reference TRBV5-1 and TRBJ1-6): KAGVTQTPRYLIKTRGQQVTLSCSPISGHRSVSWYQQTPGQGLQFLFEYFSETQRNKGNFPGRFSGRQFSNSRSEMNVSTLELGDSALYLCASSLNSGLGNSPLHFGNGTRLTVT.

For this clone: Other DNA sequences in this sample translate to the same CDR3. V gene TRBV9 combines with J gene TRBJ2-3, with D perhaps matching TRBD2 (7 bases). V was cut by 0 bases and J by 3 bases, with 11 bases left in between. The CDR3 runs 15 residues. CDR1 is SGDLS, CDR2 YYNGEE, per germline. The CDR3 is CASSVGGGGTDTQYF. The CDR3 coding sequence is TGTGCCAGCAGCGTAGGGGGGGGCGGTACAGATACGCAGTATTTT.